This T cell receptor (beta chain) was observed in a study of T cells in women clearing cervical HPV infection (dated by TCRdb to the late 2010s). Context from the whole study: The cases were approximately 23 women with histologically confirmed HPV16-related CIN3 or worse, and 2 of those women had invasive cancers. Among cases, blood sampling occurred a median of about 150 days after lesion detection, with an interquartile range of roughly 90 to 230 days. A median age of roughly 33 years was observed in cases versus approximately 40 in controls, and no significant differences in baseline characteristics were found. Case blood was taken at the visit when the lesion was first identified, whereas control blood was taken when infection was no longer detected. As quality controls, five blinded duplicates were added to each group, bringing the total to about 60 samples made up of roughly 50 participants and some ten replicates. The controls were 25 or so women whose single incident HPV16 infection cleared within 12 months with no development of precancer or cancer. Because only a few women had HLA typing data, the possibility that HLA type acted as a confounder could not be ruled out. Nested within Costa Rica's Guanacaste HPV Natural History Study, an exploratory proof-of-principle case-control study compared TCR repertoires across cervical HPV16 outcomes. Cases were matched to controls by age within five years and by the year the sample was collected. The parent cohort enrolled 10,049 women aged 18 or older in Guanacaste, Costa Rica, during about 1992 to 1995 and followed them for more than 6 years.

On the study overall, not on this receptor specifically: Because of the cross-sectional design, the study could not determine whether the associations came before infection or resulted from infection, and neither effector/memory subsets nor HPV-specific T cells were isolated. Across sequencing depths, CIN3+ cases showed significantly higher TCR repertoire richness than controls, but evenness did not differ between the groups. Lower TRBV6-7 relative abundance was observed in cases than in controls (roughly 0.12% versus 0.15%; Bonferroni P = 0.0008). Because the number of T cells per sample was unknown, the richness differences could reflect varying T-cell content rather than repertoire biology. Random forest classifiers combining richness and V gene abundances distinguished cases from controls with an estimated AUC of roughly 0.83.

TCR beta CDR3 regions were amplified by multiplex PCR from an average of around 1,200 ng genomic DNA per sample using the immunoSEQ assay. Primer bias was corrected in the assay by using a complete synthetic TCR repertoire to establish an amplification baseline. The amplicons were sequenced on the Illumina platform. Regarding the original processing steps: Sequence errors were corrected by clustering with frequency ratios and a modified nearest-neighbor algorithm, and the sequences were then analyzed in the immunoSEQ Analyzer using IMGT gene definitions. At each rarefaction depth, TCR richness and evenness were averaged over 20 rarefaction repeats, and samples with fewer sequences than the depth were excluded. Wilcoxon rank sum tests with FDR correction were used to compare V, D and J gene relative abundances between the groups. For the blinded duplicates, the intraclass correlation was 95.6% for TCR richness and averaged 76.4% across 66 gene segments. The immuneACCESS repertoire file appears here via TCRdb, limited to in-frame rearrangements. These files lack a portion of the clones; in checked studies, under half of the deficit traces to unresolved V genes, and the cause of the others is not known. Clone size and the V and J calls come from that table; the DNA yielded D and trimming. The table of this sample itemizes 19,000 or so clones. The ten largest make up 3.2% of the sample.

Every participant had a single incident cervical HPV16 infection, and women with prevalent HPV16 infections were excluded. Cervical HPV DNA was detected by MY09/MY11 PCR and genotyped by dot-blot hybridization. Roughly 16 mL of heparinized blood were centrifuged, and the buffy coat was split into aliquots, frozen at -30 degrees C, and then kept at -80 degrees C. QIAGEN kits were used to extract genomic DNA from the buffy coat specimens. Regarding this clone: No cognate antigen has been identified for it. The read ends 3 residues shy of where the CDR3 ends; the end is completed using the germline J gene.

The germline V gene gives CDR1 as SGHVS and CDR2 as FQNEAQ. The CDR3 holds 15 amino acids from the cysteine to the phenylalanine. Of the CDR3's DNA, 36 bases were read; they are in frame from base 1. V is trimmed back by 5 bases and J by 5 bases, and the junction contains 9 bases that no gene match accounts for. The sequence came from a woman between 18 and 70 years old with a cervical HPV16 infection that either progressed to CIN3+ or cleared (not recorded which). Source material: blood buffy coat. The chain is encoded by TRBV7-8 joined to TRBJ1-2; 9 of the junction bases match TRBD1. The CDR3 DNA, read in part, is TGTGCCAGCAGCCCCCGGACAGGGGCGAGTTATGGC. Its translation reads: CASSPRTGASYG. The full CDR3 sequence reads CASSPRTGASYGYTF.